This is a list of T cell receptor beta chains from one sample in a study of T cells in localized non-small cell lung cancer. Assay used: immunoSEQ multiplex PCR; TCRdb lists only in-frame clones, some missing. The top ten hold 13% of the sample, which has some 71,000 clones, 84% seen once. The sequencing here drew on peripheral blood, taken before any cancer treatment. Receptors were obtained from a female donor aged 60 or older with stage I lung adenocarcinoma. Both conserved end residues are part of each CDR3. D genes are given only for firm matches. Clone size is not always given. Where it is, it says once, few, many or a class for expanded clones.

V gene	clone size	D gene	J gene	CDR3 DNA	CDR3 protein
TRBV6-1	-	-	TRBJ1-5	TGTGCCAGCAGAAGCAAGAGAGATCAGCCCCAGCATTTT	CASRSKRDQPQHF
TRBV5-1	-	-	TRBJ1-2	TGCGCCAGCAGCTTGGTGGCAGGCGTAAACTATGGCTACACCTTC	CASSLVAGVNYGYTF
TRBV6-6	-	-	TRBJ1-2	TGTGCCAGCAGTTTGTCGATCGGGCTCTATGGCTACACCTTC	CASSLSIGLYGYTF
TRBV29-1	few	-	TRBJ1-1	TGCAGCGCCCGGACCAGTGGGGACACTGAAGCTTTCTTT	CSARTSGDTEAFF
TRBV4-1	-	-	TRBJ2-7	TGCGCCAGCAGCCAACTTCCGGAGTATGAGCAGTACTTC	CASSQLPEYEQYF
TRBV27	-	-	TRBJ2-3	TGTGCCAGCGGAGCCGACTTGGGGAGCACAGATACGCAGTATTTT	CASGADLGSTDTQYF
TRBV11-2	-	TRBD2	TRBJ2-5	TGTGCCAGCAGCCCAAACCGGGGGGGGGAGACCCAGTACTTC	CASSPNRGGETQYF
TRBV5-1	-	TRBD1	TRBJ1-5	TGCGCCAGCAGCTTGGCGGGACAGGACAATCAGCCCCAGCATTTT	CASSLAGQDNQPQHF
TRBV6-5	-	TRBD1	TRBJ1-4	TGTGCCAGCAGTTACGTACCGGGACAGCAAGAAAAACTGTTTTTT	CASSYVPGQQEKLFF
TRBV5-6	-	TRBD2	TRBJ2-1	TGTGCCAGCAGCTTACTAGCGGTCTACAATGAGCAGTTCTTC	CASSLLAVYNEQFF
TRBV19	once	-	TRBJ1-6	TGTGCCAGTAGTATCGAGGGACTCTATAATTCACCCCTCCACTTT	CASSIEGLYNSPLHF
TRBV2	-	TRBD2	TRBJ2-2	TGTGCCAGCAGTGAAGTGGGTTCTAGCGGGGGGCTGAACACCGGGGAGCTGTTTTTT	CASSEVGSSGGLNTGELFF
TRBV18	-	-	TRBJ1-1	TGTGCCAGCTCCACACAGGGGAACACTGAAGCTTTCTTT	CASSTQGNTEAFF
TRBV5-1	-	-	TRBJ2-5	TGCGCCAGCAGCGTCGGGGCCCTAGAAGAGACCCAGTACTTC	CASSVGALEETQYF
TRBV7-2	-	-	TRBJ1-1	TGTGCCAGCAGCTTACTGCGGACTGAAGCTTTCTTT	CASSLLRTEAFF
TRBV15	-	TRBD2	TRBJ2-1	TGTGCCACCAGCAGGGAGGGGTTTGTTGGTAGCGGGGGGCCAATATGGTCCTCCTACAATGAGCAGTTCTTC	CATSREGFVGSGGPIWSSYNEQFF
TRBV27	-	TRBD2	TRBJ2-3	TGTGCCAGCAGTATAACTAGCGGGCGCAGTGTTGCAGATACGCAGTATTTT	CASSITSGRSVADTQYF
TRBV21-1	-	-	TRBJ2-2	TGTGCCAGCAGCTCCCGCCTAGGGGGGACAGAGACGAACACCGGGGAGCTGTTTTTT	CASSSRLGGTETNTGELFF
TRBV6-5	-	-	TRBJ2-1	TGTGCCAGCAGTTACTCAAACCAGAGAAGAAATGAGCAGTTCTTC	CASSYSNQRRNEQFF
TRBV30	-	-	TRBJ2-3	TGTGCCTGCGCGGGCCCCTTTTCTAGCACAGATACGCAGTATTTT	CACAGPFSSTDTQYF
TRBV7-5	-	-	TRBJ2-7	TGTGCCAGAAGCACCACGAGTTGGAGGCACGAGCAGTACTTC	CARSTTSWRHEQYF
TRBV30	-	-	TRBJ1-6	TGTGCCTGGAGTCCCCCGGGGCTCCGGAGCTCACCCCTCCACTTT	CAWSPPGLRSSPLHF
TRBV10-3	-	-	TRBJ2-5	TGTGCCATCAGCCCCTCTTCTCCGGGGACTTACCAAGAGACCCAGTACTTC	CAISPSSPGTYQETQYF
TRBV7-8	few	-	TRBJ1-6	TGTGCCAGCAGCTTAAGCAGGACTGAAACCTCCTATAATTCACCCCTCCACTTT	CASSLSRTETSYNSPLHF
TRBV7-3	-	-	TRBJ2-2	TGCGCCAGCAGCTTAACCGGGAGGGGGCGAATAAACACCGGGGAGCTGTTTTTT	CASSLTGRGRINTGELFF
TRBV9	-	-	TRBJ1-2	TGTGCCAGCAGCTCCATCACGAGCGGGTTATTATATGGGGGCACCTTC	CASSSITSGLLYGGTF
TRBV6-6	-	TRBD1	TRBJ2-7	TGTGCCAGCAGGAATGGACAGGGCGCCTACGAGCAGTACTTC	CASRNGQGAYEQYF
TRBV18	-	TRBD1	TRBJ2-7	TGTGCCAGCTCACCCCCGGGACAGGGTGGGAGAAACGAGCAGTACTTC	CASSPPGQGGRNEQYF
TRBV6-5	-	TRBD2	TRBJ2-1	TGTGCCAGCAGACCCACGGGACTAGGAGAAAATGAGCAGTTCTTC	CASRPTGLGENEQFF
TRBV19	-	TRBD1	TRBJ1-5	TGTGCCAGTAGTATAGTAGGCAGGGGGTCTAATCAGCCCCAGCATTTT	CASSIVGRGSNQPQHF
TRBV13	-	-	TRBJ1-1	TGTGCCAGCAGCTTAAGGGGTGTGGGCACTGAAGCTTTCTTT	CASSLRGVGTEAFF
TRBV5-6	-	TRBD1	TRBJ2-2	TGTGCCAGCAGCTTGCGGTTGGGGGACAGGTCTCCCGGGGAGCTGTTTTTT	CASSLRLGDRSPGELFF
TRBV19	once	-	TRBJ1-3	TGTGCCAGTAGTATCGGAAGGGGCGCGGGAAACACCATATATTTT	CASSIGRGAGNTIYF
TRBV5-6	-	-	TRBJ1-2	TGTGCCAGCAGCTTGGGAGGCTCGGGGGCAAACTATGGCTACACCTTC	CASSLGGSGANYGYTF
TRBV10-1	-	-	TRBJ2-3	TGCGCCAGCAGCGATCGACCGGTGACAGGAACAGATACGCAGTATTTT	CASSDRPVTGTDTQYF
TRBV7-9	-	TRBD1	TRBJ2-7	TGTGCCACCGGACAGGGGGCTAGGTACGAGCAGTACTTC	CATGQGARYEQYF